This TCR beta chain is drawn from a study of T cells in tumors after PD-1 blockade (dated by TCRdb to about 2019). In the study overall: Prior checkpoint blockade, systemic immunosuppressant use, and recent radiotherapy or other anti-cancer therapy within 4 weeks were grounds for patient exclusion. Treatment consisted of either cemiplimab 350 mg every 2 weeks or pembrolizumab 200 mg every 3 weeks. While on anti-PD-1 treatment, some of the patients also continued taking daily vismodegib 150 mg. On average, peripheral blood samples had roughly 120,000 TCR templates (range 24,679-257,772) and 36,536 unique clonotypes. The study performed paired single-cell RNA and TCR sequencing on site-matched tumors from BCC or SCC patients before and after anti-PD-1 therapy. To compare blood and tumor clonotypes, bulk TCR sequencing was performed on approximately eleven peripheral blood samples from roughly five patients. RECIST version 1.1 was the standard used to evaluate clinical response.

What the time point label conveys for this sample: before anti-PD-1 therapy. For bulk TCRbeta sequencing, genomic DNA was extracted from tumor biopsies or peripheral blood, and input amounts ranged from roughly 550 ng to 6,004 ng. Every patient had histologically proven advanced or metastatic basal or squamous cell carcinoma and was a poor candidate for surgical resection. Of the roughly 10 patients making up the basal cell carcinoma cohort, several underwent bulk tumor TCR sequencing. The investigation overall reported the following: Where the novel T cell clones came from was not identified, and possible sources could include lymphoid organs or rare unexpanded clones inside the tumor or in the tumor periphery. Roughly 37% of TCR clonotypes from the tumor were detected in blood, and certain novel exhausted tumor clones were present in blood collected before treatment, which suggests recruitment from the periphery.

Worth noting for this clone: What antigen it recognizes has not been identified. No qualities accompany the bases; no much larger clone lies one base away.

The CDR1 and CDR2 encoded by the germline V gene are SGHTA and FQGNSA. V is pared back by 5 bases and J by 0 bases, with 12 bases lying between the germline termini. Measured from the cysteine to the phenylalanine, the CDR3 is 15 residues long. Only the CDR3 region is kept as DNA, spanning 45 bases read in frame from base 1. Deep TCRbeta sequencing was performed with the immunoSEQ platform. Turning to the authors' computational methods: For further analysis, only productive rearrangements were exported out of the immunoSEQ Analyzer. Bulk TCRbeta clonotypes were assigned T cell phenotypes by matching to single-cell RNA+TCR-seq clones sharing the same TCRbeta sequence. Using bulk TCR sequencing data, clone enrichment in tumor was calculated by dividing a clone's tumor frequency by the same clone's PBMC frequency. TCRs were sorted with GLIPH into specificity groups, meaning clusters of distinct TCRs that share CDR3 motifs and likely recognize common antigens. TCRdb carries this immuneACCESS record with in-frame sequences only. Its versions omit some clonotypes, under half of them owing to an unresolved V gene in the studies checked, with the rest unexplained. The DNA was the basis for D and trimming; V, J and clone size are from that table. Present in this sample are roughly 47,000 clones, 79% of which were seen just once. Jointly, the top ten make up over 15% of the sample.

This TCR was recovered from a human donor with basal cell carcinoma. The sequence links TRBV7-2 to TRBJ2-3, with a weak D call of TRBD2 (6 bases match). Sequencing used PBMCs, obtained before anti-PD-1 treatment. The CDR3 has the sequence CASSATSRSTDTQYF. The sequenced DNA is TGTGCCAGCAGCGCGACTAGTAGAAGCACAGATACGCAGTATTTT.